Listed below are T cell receptor beta chains from one sample, sequenced in a study of cytotoxic CD8 clonotypes in ibrutinib-treated CLL. TCRdb's table, derived via immunoSEQ multiplex PCR, lists solely in-frame clones and lacks some. The sample shows under 150,000 clones, 70% to 90% of them seen only once. Sequenced material: PBMCs, taken after 36 months of ibrutinib treatment. The receptors were sampled from a human donor with chronic lymphocytic leukemia. The CDR3 runs from the conserved cysteine through the conserved F or W. Fields, in order: J gene, clone size, D gene, V gene, CDR3 protein, CDR3 DNA. The D gene is left open where the match is weak. The size of a clone is reported for some rows only, either as once, few or many, or as a class for expanded clones.

J gene: TRBJ2-2; clone size: -; D gene: -; V gene: TRBV11-2; CDR3 protein: CASSSAPREWTGELFF; CDR3 DNA: TGTGCCAGCAGCTCAGCCCCCAGGGAATGGACCGGGGAGCTGTTTTTT
J gene: TRBJ1-2; clone size: -; D gene: -; V gene: TRBV27; CDR3 protein: CASSSIGSYGYTF; CDR3 DNA: TGTGCCAGCAGTTCCATCGGGTCTTATGGCTACACCTTC
J gene: TRBJ1-1; clone size: -; D gene: -; V gene: TRBV5-1; CDR3 protein: CASSPGPNTEAFF; CDR3 DNA: TGCGCCAGCAGCCCTGGGCCGAACACTGAAGCTTTCTTT
J gene: TRBJ2-2; clone size: -; D gene: -; V gene: TRBV5-4; CDR3 protein: CASSTGSGQLTGELFF; CDR3 DNA: TGTGCCAGCAGCACCGGCAGTGGACAGTTGACCGGGGAGCTGTTTTTT
J gene: TRBJ1-5; clone size: -; D gene: -; V gene: TRBV30; CDR3 protein: CAWSVPNSNQPQHF; CDR3 DNA: TGTGCCTGGAGTGTACCGAACAGCAATCAGCCCCAGCATTTT
J gene: TRBJ2-3; clone size: -; D gene: -; V gene: TRBV19; CDR3 protein: CASSPSDTQYF; CDR3 DNA: TGTGCCAGTAGTCCATCGGATACGCAGTATTTT
J gene: TRBJ1-5; clone size: -; D gene: -; V gene: TRBV5-1; CDR3 protein: CASSFSADQPQHF; CDR3 DNA: TGCGCCAGCAGCTTCTCCGCGGATCAGCCCCAGCATTTT
J gene: TRBJ2-1; clone size: -; D gene: TRBD2; V gene: TRBV7-9; CDR3 protein: CASSRTSGGPRSYNEQFF; CDR3 DNA: TGTGCCAGCAGTCGGACTAGCGGGGGACCCCGCTCCTACAATGAGCAGTTCTTC
J gene: TRBJ1-2; clone size: few; D gene: -; V gene: TRBV5-1; CDR3 protein: CASSLQGDYGYTF; CDR3 DNA: TGCGCCAGCAGCCTACAGGGAGACTATGGCTACACCTTC
J gene: TRBJ2-1; clone size: -; D gene: -; V gene: TRBV19; CDR3 protein: CASTDGRYNEQFF; CDR3 DNA: TGTGCCAGTACAGACGGGAGATACAATGAGCAGTTCTTC
J gene: TRBJ2-7; clone size: -; D gene: -; V gene: TRBV29-1; CDR3 protein: CSVVGGRELYGEQYF; CDR3 DNA: TGCAGCGTAGTAGGGGGCCGGGAGCTCTACGGCGAGCAGTACTTC
J gene: TRBJ2-7; clone size: -; D gene: TRBD1; V gene: TRBV19; CDR3 protein: CASSNRVWTGGTDEQYF; CDR3 DNA: TGTGCCAGTAGTAACCGGGTTTGGACAGGGGGCACGGACGAGCAGTACTTC
J gene: TRBJ1-5; clone size: -; D gene: -; V gene: TRBV6-6; CDR3 protein: CASSYSRGQPQHF; CDR3 DNA: TGTGCCAGCAGTTACTCGAGGGGTCAGCCCCAGCATTTT
J gene: TRBJ1-2; clone size: few; D gene: TRBD1; V gene: TRBV7-9; CDR3 protein: CASSLGMDRGSGYTF; CDR3 DNA: TGTGCCAGCAGCTTAGGGATGGACAGGGGATCCGGCTACACCTTC
J gene: TRBJ1-4; clone size: -; D gene: TRBD1; V gene: TRBV6-5; CDR3 protein: CASRGAGTAAEKLFF; CDR3 DNA: TGTGCCAGCAGGGGGGCCGGGACAGCAGCTGAAAAACTGTTTTTT
J gene: TRBJ2-2; clone size: -; D gene: -; V gene: TRBV5-1; CDR3 protein: CASSLADTGELFF; CDR3 DNA: TGCGCCAGCAGCTTGGCGGACACCGGGGAGCTGTTTTTT
J gene: TRBJ2-1; clone size: -; D gene: -; V gene: TRBV19; CDR3 protein: CASSSTGYNEQFF; CDR3 DNA: TGTGCCAGTAGTTCCACAGGCTACAATGAGCAGTTCTTC
J gene: TRBJ2-7; clone size: -; D gene: TRBD1; V gene: TRBV18; CDR3 protein: CASLETGAGSNYEQYF; CDR3 DNA: TGTGCCAGCTTAGAAACAGGGGCAGGGTCGAACTACGAGCAGTACTTC
J gene: TRBJ2-7; clone size: -; D gene: -; V gene: TRBV9; CDR3 protein: CASSVDARAEQYF; CDR3 DNA: TGTGCCAGCAGCGTAGATGCCCGGGCCGAGCAGTACTTC
J gene: TRBJ2-1; clone size: -; D gene: TRBD2; V gene: TRBV11-3; CDR3 protein: CASSLDVRLAGDNEQFF; CDR3 DNA: TGTGCCAGCAGCTTAGATGTCCGACTAGCGGGCGACAATGAGCAGTTCTTC
J gene: TRBJ2-6; clone size: -; D gene: -; V gene: TRBV2; CDR3 protein: CASKVSGANVLTF; CDR3 DNA: TGTGCCAGCAAGGTCTCTGGGGCCAACGTCCTGACTTTC
J gene: TRBJ1-5; clone size: once; D gene: TRBD1; V gene: TRBV7-9; CDR3 protein: CASSWTGGSQPQHF; CDR3 DNA: TGTGCCAGCAGCTGGACAGGGGGTAGTCAGCCCCAGCATTTT
J gene: TRBJ2-7; clone size: few; D gene: -; V gene: TRBV29-1; CDR3 protein: CSVDMASEQYF; CDR3 DNA: TGCAGCGTTGATATGGCCTCCGAGCAGTACTTC
J gene: TRBJ1-2; clone size: -; D gene: -; V gene: TRBV30; CDR3 protein: CAWNPLFNYGYTF; CDR3 DNA: TGTGCCTGGAACCCCCTGTTTAACTATGGCTACACCTTC
J gene: TRBJ1-5; clone size: -; D gene: -; V gene: TRBV7-8; CDR3 protein: CASSLEGNSNQPQHF; CDR3 DNA: TGTGCCAGCAGCTTAGAGGGGAATAGCAATCAGCCCCAGCATTTT
J gene: TRBJ1-2; clone size: -; D gene: -; V gene: TRBV30; CDR3 protein: CAWSGLGNYGYTF; CDR3 DNA: TGTGCCTGGAGTGGATTAGGAAACTATGGCTACACCTTC
J gene: TRBJ2-7; clone size: -; D gene: -; V gene: TRBV6-1; CDR3 protein: CASSEAPRLNGEQYF; CDR3 DNA: TGTGCCAGCAGTGAAGCACCCAGGCTAAATGGGGAGCAGTACTTC
J gene: TRBJ2-5; clone size: -; D gene: -; V gene: TRBV20-1; CDR3 protein: CSAGETQYF; CDR3 DNA: TGCAGTGCTGGGGAGACCCAGTACTTC
J gene: TRBJ2-1; clone size: -; D gene: TRBD2; V gene: TRBV5-1; CDR3 protein: CASSSLAGAENEQFF; CDR3 DNA: TGCGCCAGCAGCTCACTAGCGGGAGCAGAGAATGAGCAGTTCTTC
J gene: TRBJ2-1; clone size: -; D gene: -; V gene: TRBV7-9; CDR3 protein: CASLPFTGIYEQFF; CDR3 DNA: TGTGCCAGCCTACCCTTTACAGGGATCTATGAGCAGTTCTTC
J gene: TRBJ2-7; clone size: -; D gene: -; V gene: TRBV7-9; CDR3 protein: CASSQLPYEQYF; CDR3 DNA: TGTGCCAGCAGTCAACTCCCCTACGAGCAGTACTTC
J gene: TRBJ1-1; clone size: -; D gene: TRBD1; V gene: TRBV6-1; CDR3 protein: CASREWDRVENTEAFF; CDR3 DNA: TGTGCCAGCAGGGAATGGGACAGGGTAGAGAACACTGAAGCTTTCTTT
J gene: TRBJ1-2; clone size: -; D gene: TRBD1; V gene: TRBV11-2; CDR3 protein: CASTPGGSEGGYTF; CDR3 DNA: TGTGCCAGCACCCCAGGGGGATCAGAAGGTGGCTACACCTTC
J gene: TRBJ2-7; clone size: many; D gene: -; V gene: TRBV11-3; CDR3 protein: CASSLWGDPSYEQYF; CDR3 DNA: TGTGCCAGCAGCTTATGGGGGGACCCCTCCTACGAGCAGTACTTC
J gene: TRBJ1-5; clone size: -; D gene: -; V gene: TRBV28; CDR3 protein: CASTGGPSQPQHF; CDR3 DNA: TGTGCCAGCACGGGGGGGCCAAGTCAGCCCCAGCATTTT
J gene: TRBJ2-1; clone size: -; D gene: TRBD1; V gene: TRBV4-1; CDR3 protein: CASSQDGATGGYNEQFF; CDR3 DNA: TGCGCCAGCAGCCAAGACGGCGCGACAGGGGGCTACAATGAGCAGTTCTTC
J gene: TRBJ2-4; clone size: -; D gene: -; V gene: TRBV15; CDR3 protein: CATSREALGVAKNIQYF; CDR3 DNA: TGTGCCACCAGCAGAGAGGCCCTAGGTGTAGCCAAAAACATTCAGTACTTC
J gene: TRBJ1-5; clone size: -; D gene: -; V gene: TRBV10-3; CDR3 protein: CAISEGRGVRSNQPQHF; CDR3 DNA: TGTGCCATCAGTGAAGGTAGGGGTGTGAGGAGCAATCAGCCCCAGCATTTT
J gene: TRBJ1-5; clone size: -; D gene: TRBD1; V gene: TRBV5-5; CDR3 protein: CASSFWPRRQGGGQPQHF; CDR3 DNA: TGTGCCAGCAGCTTCTGGCCCCGCAGACAGGGGGGAGGTCAGCCCCAGCATTTT
J gene: TRBJ1-6; clone size: -; D gene: TRBD1; V gene: TRBV9; CDR3 protein: CASSVRTGGNSPLHF; CDR3 DNA: TGTGCCAGCAGCGTCCGGACAGGGGGCAATTCACCCCTCCACTTT
J gene: TRBJ1-2; clone size: -; D gene: TRBD1; V gene: TRBV14; CDR3 protein: CASSPQGGGLYGYTF; CDR3 DNA: TGTGCCAGCAGCCCCCAAGGAGGGGGCCTCTATGGCTACACCTTC
J gene: TRBJ2-1; clone size: -; D gene: TRBD2; V gene: TRBV6-6; CDR3 protein: CASSSRVAGTYNEQFF; CDR3 DNA: TGTGCCAGCAGTTCCCGGGTAGCGGGTACCTACAATGAGCAGTTCTTC
J gene: TRBJ2-7; clone size: once; D gene: -; V gene: TRBV28; CDR3 protein: CASSLGRGSEQYF; CDR3 DNA: TGTGCCAGCAGTTTAGGTAGGGGGAGCGAGCAGTACTTC
J gene: TRBJ2-1; clone size: -; D gene: TRBD2; V gene: TRBV4-2; CDR3 protein: CASSIGTSGGSYNEQFF; CDR3 DNA: TGTGCCAGCAGCATAGGGACTAGCGGGGGATCCTACAATGAGCAGTTCTTC
J gene: TRBJ1-2; clone size: -; D gene: TRBD1; V gene: TRBV7-8; CDR3 protein: CASSHPGQLSYGYTF; CDR3 DNA: TGTGCCAGCAGCCACCCGGGACAGCTTTCCTATGGCTACACCTTC
J gene: TRBJ2-5; clone size: few; D gene: -; V gene: TRBV29-1; CDR3 protein: CSVLDYYRETQYF; CDR3 DNA: TGCAGCGTCCTGGACTATTACCGGGAGACCCAGTACTTC
J gene: TRBJ1-2; clone size: -; D gene: -; V gene: TRBV29-1; CDR3 protein: CSVGTTGRVHGYTF; CDR3 DNA: TGCAGCGTGGGGACGACAGGCCGAGTTCATGGCTACACCTTC
J gene: TRBJ2-1; clone size: -; D gene: TRBD2; V gene: TRBV10-2; CDR3 protein: CASRVAGGNNEQFF; CDR3 DNA: TGCGCCAGCAGGGTAGCGGGAGGAAACAATGAGCAGTTCTTC
J gene: TRBJ2-5; clone size: -; D gene: -; V gene: TRBV4-1; CDR3 protein: CASSPIVGAFSETQYF; CDR3 DNA: TGCGCCAGCAGCCCGATAGTGGGGGCCTTCAGCGAGACCCAGTACTTC
J gene: TRBJ2-1; clone size: -; D gene: TRBD1; V gene: TRBV19; CDR3 protein: CASRGPTGNPSYNEQFF; CDR3 DNA: TGTGCCAGTAGGGGCCCGACAGGGAACCCTTCCTACAATGAGCAGTTCTTC
J gene: TRBJ1-5; clone size: few; D gene: -; V gene: TRBV5-6; CDR3 protein: CASSLGLQPQHF; CDR3 DNA: TGTGCCAGCAGCTTGGGCTTGCAGCCCCAGCATTTT
J gene: TRBJ1-2; clone size: -; D gene: -; V gene: TRBV2; CDR3 protein: CASATRSTGMGGGYTF; CDR3 DNA: TGTGCCAGCGCAACACGATCGACAGGAATGGGGGGTGGCTACACCTTC
J gene: TRBJ1-2; clone size: -; D gene: -; V gene: TRBV5-1; CDR3 protein: CASSLITANYGYTF; CDR3 DNA: TGCGCCAGCAGCTTGATTACAGCTAACTATGGCTACACCTTC
J gene: TRBJ1-6; clone size: few; D gene: TRBD1; V gene: TRBV27; CDR3 protein: CASSLAGGLSPLHF; CDR3 DNA: TGTGCCAGCAGTTTAGCAGGGGGCTTATCACCCCTCCACTTT
J gene: TRBJ1-6; clone size: -; D gene: -; V gene: TRBV2; CDR3 protein: CASSEDRDSPSSYNSPLHF; CDR3 DNA: TGTGCCAGCAGTGAAGACCGCGACTCCCCGAGCTCCTATAATTCACCCCTCCACTTT